These T cell receptor beta chains were read from a single sample in a study of shared clonotypes between healthy human individuals. Clones were sequenced by immunoSEQ multiplex PCR, and TCRdb holds only the in-frame ones, with some missing. The sample lists under 600,000 clones; over 75% were seen once. Source material: PBMCs. These receptors all stem from a woman between 40 and 55 years old in good health. Some clones in this sample may be carry-over from other donors' samples. Both conserved end residues are part of each CDR3. The D gene is left open where the match is weak. Clone size is not always given. Where it is, it says once, few, many or a class for expanded clones.

clone size: NA; V gene: TRBV7-2; D gene: TRBD2; J gene: TRBJ2-1; CDR3 protein: CASSPPGLAGYNEQFF; CDR3 DNA: TGTGCCAGCAGCCCCCCAGGACTAGCGGGATACAATGAGCAGTTCTTC
clone size: NA; V gene: TRBV5-1; D gene: TRBD2; J gene: TRBJ2-3; CDR3 protein: CASSSVSAGGTDTQYF; CDR3 DNA: TGCGCCAGCAGCTCCGTGTCAGCGGGAGGGACAGATACGCAGTATTTT
clone size: once; V gene: TRBV5-5; D gene: NA; J gene: TRBJ2-7; CDR3 protein: CASSFTTGTYEQYF; CDR3 DNA: TGTGCCAGCAGCTTCACAACAGGGACCTACGAGCAGTACTTC
clone size: NA; V gene: TRBV27; D gene: NA; J gene: TRBJ2-7; CDR3 protein: CASSISQSYEQYF; CDR3 DNA: TGTGCCAGCAGTATATCCCAATCCTACGAGCAGTACTTC
clone size: NA; V gene: TRBV6-5; D gene: NA; J gene: TRBJ1-2; CDR3 protein: CASSARSYGYTF; CDR3 DNA: TGTGCCAGCAGCGCTAGGAGCTATGGCTACACCTTC
clone size: NA; V gene: TRBV5-4; D gene: NA; J gene: TRBJ2-1; CDR3 protein: CASSRGRDSYNEQFF; CDR3 DNA: TGTGCCAGCAGCCGGGGACGAGACTCCTACAATGAGCAGTTCTTC
clone size: NA; V gene: TRBV29-1; D gene: NA; J gene: TRBJ2-5; CDR3 protein: CSVAARGSETQYF; CDR3 DNA: TGCAGCGTCGCCGCGAGGGGAAGCGAGACCCAGTACTTC
clone size: few; V gene: TRBV7-8; D gene: TRBD1; J gene: TRBJ1-3; CDR3 protein: CASSLILTPGQRGNTIYF; CDR3 DNA: TGTGCCAGCAGCTTGATTCTTACCCCGGGACAGCGAGGAAACACCATATATTTT
clone size: NA; V gene: TRBV9; D gene: TRBD2; J gene: TRBJ2-1; CDR3 protein: CASSVSGSPYNEQFF; CDR3 DNA: TGTGCCAGCAGCGTTAGCGGGAGTCCTTACAATGAGCAGTTCTTC
clone size: NA; V gene: TRBV27; D gene: NA; J gene: TRBJ1-2; CDR3 protein: CASRMTSSYGYTF; CDR3 DNA: TGTGCCAGCAGAATGACGTCTAGCTATGGCTACACCTTC
clone size: NA; V gene: TRBV10-1; D gene: NA; J gene: TRBJ2-7; CDR3 protein: CASRMVGDSIRYEQYF; CDR3 DNA: TGCGCCAGCCGGATGGTAGGAGACTCTATCCGGTACGAGCAGTACTTC
clone size: NA; V gene: TRBV19; D gene: NA; J gene: TRBJ1-1; CDR3 protein: CASSIGTLWAASEAFF; CDR3 DNA: TGTGCCAGTAGTATAGGAACCCTTTGGGCGGCCTCTGAAGCTTTCTTT
clone size: NA; V gene: TRBV28; D gene: NA; J gene: TRBJ1-5; CDR3 protein: CASSLRSGWNQPQHF; CDR3 DNA: TGTGCCAGCAGTTTAAGGTCTGGTTGGAATCAGCCCCAGCATTTT
clone size: NA; V gene: TRBV19; D gene: TRBD1; J gene: TRBJ1-5; CDR3 protein: CASSATGEQPQHF; CDR3 DNA: TGTGCCAGTAGTGCAACAGGGGAACAGCCCCAGCATTTT
clone size: NA; V gene: TRBV21-1; D gene: NA; J gene: TRBJ1-2; CDR3 protein: CASTPRLGQGYGYTF; CDR3 DNA: TGTGCCAGCACCCCAAGATTAGGACAGGGCTATGGCTACACCTTC
clone size: few; V gene: TRBV5-1; D gene: NA; J gene: TRBJ2-5; CDR3 protein: CASRVQGRETQYF; CDR3 DNA: TGCGCCAGCAGAGTACAGGGACGGGAGACCCAGTACTTC
clone size: NA; V gene: TRBV7-7; D gene: NA; J gene: TRBJ2-2; CDR3 protein: CASSLQTAVNTGELFF; CDR3 DNA: TGTGCCAGCAGCTTGCAGACAGCAGTGAACACCGGGGAGCTGTTTTTT
clone size: NA; V gene: TRBV7-8; D gene: NA; J gene: TRBJ2-7; CDR3 protein: CASSQRGAGGEQYF; CDR3 DNA: TGTGCCAGCAGTCAGAGGGGGGCCGGCGGCGAGCAGTACTTC
clone size: once; V gene: TRBV7-9; D gene: TRBD1; J gene: TRBJ2-5; CDR3 protein: CASSLDGSGGRETQYF; CDR3 DNA: TGTGCCAGCAGCTTAGACGGATCAGGGGGCCGGGAGACCCAGTACTTC
clone size: NA; V gene: TRBV5-1; D gene: TRBD2; J gene: TRBJ2-1; CDR3 protein: CASSLTSENNEQFF; CDR3 DNA: TGCGCCAGCAGCTTGACTAGCGAGAACAATGAGCAGTTCTTC
clone size: NA; V gene: TRBV7-2; D gene: TRBD1; J gene: TRBJ2-3; CDR3 protein: CASSLEHGTESTDTQYF; CDR3 DNA: TGTGCCAGCAGCTTAGAACACGGGACAGAAAGCACAGATACGCAGTATTTT
clone size: NA; V gene: TRBV7-9; D gene: NA; J gene: TRBJ2-3; CDR3 protein: CASSLMGADTQYF; CDR3 DNA: TGTGCCAGCAGCTTAATGGGGGCAGATACGCAGTATTTT
clone size: NA; V gene: TRBV9; D gene: TRBD1; J gene: TRBJ1-5; CDR3 protein: CASSGGQGPTLNQPQHF; CDR3 DNA: TGTGCCAGCAGCGGAGGACAGGGCCCCACCCTCAATCAGCCCCAGCATTTT